The source of this T cell receptor (beta chain) is a study of blood T cell repertoires in COVID-19. Original handling: Nucleated cell counts were estimated from reference gene primer amplification. Only in-frame clones appear in the TCRdb table, and some are missing; sequencing was by immunoSEQ multiplex PCR. V and J calls and clone size are copied from that table; D and trimming were computed from the DNA. The data show around 190,000 clones, with 80% to 90% seen just once and about 10% held by the top ten. Cohorts were based on clinical histories the participants reported. All recovered Cohort 3 donors got two negative PCRs, got clearance, or saw symptom resolution. The CDR3 has 13 residues. V was pared by 6 bases and J by 0 bases, with 9 bases between. Germline V gene lookup returns CDR1 MNHEY and CDR2 SVGAGI.

The TCR was taken from a man aged 40-50 years who had recovered from COVID-19. What was sequenced was PBMCs or T cells enriched from blood (not recorded which). The V and J genes are TRBV6-5 and TRBJ2-7; TRBD1 is a possible D gene (5 bases). The CDR3 spells CASRTVSSYEQYF. The CDR3 DNA follows: TGTGCCAGCAGGACAGTTAGCTCCTACGAGCAGTACTTC.